Each of the 3 T cell receptor beta chains below was sequenced from the same sample in a study of blood T cells in healthy people across ages. Next came a second PCR, run for about 7 to 12 cycles, which used a sample-barcoded 5' primer along with a J-beta primer mix. TCRdb re-derived calls from the 5' RACE reads in MiXCR, one entry per CDR3 protein. The table includes roughly 800,000 distinct CDR3 sequences, 55% to 75% detected once. What was sequenced was blood. Every receptor here comes from a man younger than 40 in good health.

The V gene is TRBV6-2 or TRBV6-3, the J gene TRBJ2-1; D uncertain. The V and J ends lost 2 bases and 5 bases respectively, with 10 bases between them. The CDR3 runs to 14 residues. CDR1 and CDR2 from the germline V gene are MNHEY and SVGEGT. The CDR3 spells CASSYPNPDNEQFF. The DNA of the CDR3 is TGTGCCAGCAGTTACCCTAACCCCGACAATGAGCAGTTCTTC.

The chain employs TRBV4-3 and TRBJ2-5; 10 bases agree with TRBD1. The CDR3 covers 17 residues. Germline CDR1 reads LGHNA; CDR2 reads YSLEER. The trim removed 0 bases at V and 3 bases at J, leaving 7 bases unmatched. For the CDR3, the DNA is TGCGCCAGCAGCCAAGAGGGGGGGACAGGGGCTAAAGAGACCCAGTACTTC. Amino acids: CASSQEGGTGAKETQYF.

This clonotype was counted only a few times. This chain uses TRBV12-3 or TRBV12-4 with TRBJ2-7; D is unclear. The CDR3 is made up of 14 amino acids. Deletions cut 2 bases from V and 1 base from J, with 9 bases between. The CDR3 region is CASSLMGPSYEQYF. Here the CDR3 DNA reads TGTGCCAGCAGTTTAATGGGTCCATCCTACGAGCAGTACTTC.